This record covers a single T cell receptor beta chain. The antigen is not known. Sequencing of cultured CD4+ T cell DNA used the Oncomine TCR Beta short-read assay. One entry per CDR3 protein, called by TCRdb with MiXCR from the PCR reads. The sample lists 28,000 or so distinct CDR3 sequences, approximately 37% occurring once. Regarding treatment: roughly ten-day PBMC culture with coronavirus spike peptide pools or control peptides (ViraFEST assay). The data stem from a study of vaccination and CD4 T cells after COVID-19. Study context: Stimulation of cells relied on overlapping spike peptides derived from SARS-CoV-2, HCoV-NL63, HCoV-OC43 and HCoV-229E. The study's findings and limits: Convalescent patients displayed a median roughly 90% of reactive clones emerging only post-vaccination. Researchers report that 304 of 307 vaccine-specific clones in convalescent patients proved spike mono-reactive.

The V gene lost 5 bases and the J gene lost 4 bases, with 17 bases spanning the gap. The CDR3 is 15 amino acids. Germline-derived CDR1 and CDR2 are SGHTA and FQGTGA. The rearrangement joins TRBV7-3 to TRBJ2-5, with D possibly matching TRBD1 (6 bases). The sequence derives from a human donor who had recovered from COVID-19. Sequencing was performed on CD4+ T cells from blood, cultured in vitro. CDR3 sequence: CASSVVGGAGETQYF. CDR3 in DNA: TGTGCCAGCAGCGTAGTTGGGGGCGCAGGAGAGACCCAGTACTTC.